The 9 T cell receptor beta chains below come from one sample, sequenced in a study of identical twins. TCRdb independently ran MiXCR on the 5' RACE reads; one entry per CDR3 protein. The sample shows hundreds of thousands of distinct CDR3 sequences, approximately 24% of them seen only once. These data were also reused for a study on T cells expressing NK-cell markers.

Sequencing used CD4+ T cells sorted from blood. Receptors originate from a woman aged 18-30 years in good health.

This clonotype appeared a few times. V usage is TRBV6-5 and J usage is TRBJ2-3; D is undetermined. The V and J ends lost 3 bases and 8 bases respectively, with 15 bases between them. There are 14 residues in the CDR3. Germline V gives CDR1 MNHEY, CDR2 SVGAGI. CDR3 sequence: CASSYRAAQSTQYF. Here the CDR3 DNA reads TGTGCCAGCAGTTATAGGGCAGCCCAATCTACGCAGTATTTT.

This clonotype was detected a few times. The J gene is TRBJ2-2, the V gene TRBV12-3 or TRBV12-4, with D possibly matching TRBD2 (5 bases). This CDR3 contains 14 residues. V gave up 6 bases and J gave up 6 bases, with 14 bases separating them. The CDR3 sequence is CASRTRLIPGELFF. CDR3 DNA: TGTGCCAGCAGAACGAGACTAATACCCGGGGAGCTGTTTTTT.

This clonotype was observed many times. The chain links TRBV7-9 to TRBJ2-1; 10 positions agree with TRBD2. The CDR3 sequence is 15 residues long. V lost 2 bases, J lost 7 bases, and 5 bases stayed unmatched. CDR1 SEHNR and CDR2 FQNEAQ come from the germline V gene (reference sequence). CDR3 region: CASSLLAGVGNEQFF. In DNA form, the CDR3 reads TGTGCCAGCAGCTTACTAGCGGGAGTGGGTAATGAGCAGTTCTTC.

CDR3 bases: TGCGCCAGCAGGGAAGGGGGAAATGAGCAGTTCTTC. It yields the protein CASREGGNEQFF. The rearrangement joins TRBV10-2 to TRBJ2-1; D is perhaps TRBD1 (6 bases). Germline V CDR1 and CDR2: WSHSY, SAAADI. Deletions cut 6 bases from V and 7 bases from J, with 10 bases between. CDR3 size: 12 residues.

The chain combines TRBV7-2 with TRBJ2-3; D is tentatively TRBD1 or TRBD2 (5 bases each). Germline-derived CDR1 and CDR2 are SGHTA and FQGNSA. V was shortened by 5 bases and J by 2 bases, with 17 bases between the two germline ends. The CDR3 consists of 16 residues. Here the CDR3 reads CASSLLGVVFTDTQYF. CDR3 DNA: TGTGCCAGCAGCCTTTTGGGGGTGGTTTTCACAGATACGCAGTATTTT.

V usage is TRBV7-9 and J usage is TRBJ2-1; possibly TRBD2 for D (6 bases). Trimming stripped 5 bases from V and 7 bases from J, with 18 bases between. This CDR3 comprises 15 residues. CDR1 is SEHNR, CDR2 FQNEAQ, per germline (reference sequence). The CDR3 loop is CASSTQGRDPNEQFF. CDR3 DNA sequence: TGTGCCAGCAGCACCCAAGGGCGGGATCCAAATGAGCAGTTCTTC.

The chain recombines TRBV5-1 with TRBJ2-1; no firm D call. The CDR3 runs 15 residues. Trimming pared 0 bases from V and 0 bases from J, leaving 7 bases between. Germline-derived CDR1 and CDR2 are SGHRS and YFSETQ. The CDR3 region is CASSLGHSSYNEQFF. The CDR3 DNA reads TGCGCCAGCAGCTTGGGACATAGCTCCTACAATGAGCAGTTCTTC.

DNA of the CDR3: TGTGCCATCTCGGGGGACCCAGATACGCAGTATTTT. This gives the protein CAISGDPDTQYF. The chain links TRBV10-3 to TRBJ2-3; D possibly corresponds to TRBD2 (6 bases). The CDR3 sequence is 12 residues long. Looked up from germline, CDR1 is ENHRY and CDR2 is SYGVKD. Deletions cut 8 bases from V and 4 bases from J, with 10 bases between.

There are a few counts of this clonotype. The chain links TRBV29-1 to TRBJ2-1; 9 positions match TRBD2. This CDR3 has 12 residues. After removal of 4 bases from V and 8 bases from J, the junction contained 3 bases not matched to a gene. The germline gives CDR1 SQVTM, CDR2 ANQGSEA. CDR3: CSVGREGDEQFF. As DNA, the CDR3 is TGCAGCGTTGGGCGGGAGGGGGATGAGCAGTTCTTC.